A selection of T cell receptor beta chains follows, all from one sample in a study of CD8 T cells in ankylosing spondylitis. TCRdb reanalysed the 5' RACE reads using MiXCR and keeps one entry per CDR3 protein. The sample shows approximately 60,000 distinct CDR3 sequences, over 5% of them seen only once. What was sequenced was synovial fluid, either unsorted or a sorted T cell fraction (not recorded which). The origin of the receptors is a male donor with ankylosing spondylitis. CDR3s leave out the opening cysteine and the closing phenylalanine or tryptophan. D genes are given only for firm matches. Only some rows state a clone size, as once, few, many or a class for expanded clones.

clone size: .; V gene: TRBV19; D gene: .; J gene: TRBJ1-1; CDR3 protein: ASSPNPDAGEAF
clone size: few; V gene: TRBV10-2; D gene: TRBD2; J gene: TRBJ2-1; CDR3 protein: ASSDGGRGF
clone size: many; V gene: TRBV29-1; D gene: .; J gene: TRBJ1-2; CDR3 protein: SVGPTYGHT
clone size: many; V gene: TRBV3-1; D gene: .; J gene: TRBJ1-2; CDR3 protein: ASSQVGIYGYT
clone size: few; V gene: TRBV5-5; D gene: .; J gene: TRBJ1-5; CDR3 protein: ASSLVWEQPQH
clone size: many; V gene: TRBV12-3/TRBV12-4; D gene: .; J gene: TRBJ1-1; CDR3 protein: ASSLGRTEAF
clone size: many; V gene: TRBV14; D gene: .; J gene: TRBJ1-2; CDR3 protein: ASGFQGNYGYT
clone size: many; V gene: TRBV27; D gene: .; J gene: TRBJ2-1; CDR3 protein: ASSKESSYNEQF
clone size: few; V gene: TRBV18; D gene: .; J gene: TRBJ2-7; CDR3 protein: ASSPSGAHEQY
clone size: .; V gene: TRBV11-3; D gene: .; J gene: TRBJ2-7; CDR3 protein: ASSVTGYEQY
clone size: many; V gene: TRBV20-1; D gene: TRBD2; J gene: TRBJ2-7; CDR3 protein: SAGGSGRARREQY
clone size: many; V gene: TRBV6-1; D gene: .; J gene: TRBJ2-5; CDR3 protein: ASSWTVEETQY
clone size: few; V gene: TRBV9; D gene: .; J gene: TRBJ2-7; CDR3 protein: ASSVGAGSHYEQY